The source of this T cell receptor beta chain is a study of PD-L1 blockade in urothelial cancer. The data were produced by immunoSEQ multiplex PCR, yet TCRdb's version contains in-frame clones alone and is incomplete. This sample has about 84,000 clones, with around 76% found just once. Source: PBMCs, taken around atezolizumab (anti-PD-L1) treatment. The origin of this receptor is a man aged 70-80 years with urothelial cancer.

CDR3: CASSWAESNTEAFF. For the CDR3, the DNA is TGTGCCAGCAGTTGGGCAGAGTCAAACACTGAAGCTTTCTTT. V and J are TRBV6-6 and TRBJ1-1, with D unclear. This CDR3 region has 14 residues. CDR1 is MNHNY, CDR2 SVGAGI, per germline (reference sequence). V was trimmed by 4 bases and J by 2 bases, leaving 11 bases between them.